Described below is a single T cell receptor (beta chain) sequence and its context. Its target is not known. The entry originates in a study of cytomegalovirus exposure and HLA in healthy donors. Study-level findings and limits: A later analysis, which compared TCR beta chains of equal frequency, found the HLA-associated ones more clonally expanded. Researchers catalogued approximately 170 TCR beta chains as cytomegalovirus-associated.

CDR3 length equals 14 residues. J was trimmed by 0 bases and V by 2 bases; bases with no gene match: 1. Looked up from germline, CDR1 is SGHRS and CDR2 is YFSETQ. These donors, healthy bone marrow donors, were studied. The PCR employed 60 Vbeta primers together with 13 Jbeta primers. Per the original data handling: Per a later analysis, the number of unique TCR beta chains was around 80 million, of which 9 million to 14 million were shared. TCRdb's copy holds only in-frame clones and misses some; the assay was immunoSEQ multiplex PCR. The V and J calls and clone size are taken from that table; D and trimming were inferred from the DNA. The sample lists some 110,000 clones; about 12% were seen once.

Sequencing was carried out using PBMCs. This clonotype originated in a man in his forties in good health and CMV-seropositive. This chain connects TRBV5-1 to TRBJ1-1; 7 nucleotides match TRBD1. Here the CDR3 reads CASSLTGVNTEAFF. CDR3 in DNA: TGCGCCAGCAGCTTAACAGGGGTGAACACTGAAGCTTTCTTT.